A selection of T cell receptor beta chains follows, all from one sample in a study of CD8 T cells in ankylosing spondylitis. A single record per CDR3 protein comes from TCRdb applying MiXCR to the 5' RACE reads. The sample carries about 350,000 distinct CDR3 sequences, about 20% recorded once. The sample comprised blood, either unsorted or a sorted T cell fraction (not recorded which). The receptors derive from a male donor with ankylosing spondylitis or in good health (not recorded which). CDR3s include the opening cysteine and the closing phenylalanine or tryptophan. The order of the fields is clone size, D gene, V gene, J gene, CDR3 protein, CDR3 DNA. D genes are given only for firm matches. Only part of the rows carry a size: once, few, many, or a class if the clone is expanded.

>few|.|TRBV6-1|TRBJ1-1
CASSEAAGHMNTEAFF
TGTGCCAGCAGTGAAGCGGCGGGACACATGAACACTGAAGCTTTCTTT
>.|.|TRBV5-6|TRBJ2-2
CASSHAEVGTGELFF
TGTGCCAGCAGCCATGCGGAGGTGGGGACCGGGGAGCTGTTTTTT
>.|.|TRBV6-1|TRBJ1-4
CASKGGPEKLFF
TGTGCCAGCAAAGGCGGGCCCGAAAAACTGTTTTTT
>.|.|TRBV19|TRBJ2-1
CASSMGARYNEQFF
TGTGCCAGTAGTATGGGGGCCCGCTACAATGAGCAGTTCTTC
>.|TRBD1|TRBV29-1|TRBJ2-1
CSVEPTGNNEQFF
TGCAGCGTTGAACCGACAGGGAACAATGAGCAGTTCTTC
>.|TRBD1|TRBV27|TRBJ2-7
CASSPGTGSREQYF
TGTGCCAGCAGCCCCGGGACAGGGTCGCGCGAGCAGTACTTC
>many|.|TRBV12-3/TRBV12-4|TRBJ2-5
CASSLRPVQETQYF
TGTGCCAGCAGCCTCCGGCCTGTTCAAGAGACCCAGTACTTC
>few|TRBD2|TRBV12-3/TRBV12-4|TRBJ2-1
CASSLGLAGLKGEQFF
TGTGCCAGCAGTTTGGGACTAGCGGGATTAAAAGGAGAGCAGTTCTTC
>.|.|TRBV7-9|TRBJ2-2
CASSLVLGPNTGELFF
TGTGCCAGCAGCTTAGTTCTCGGCCCGAACACCGGGGAGCTGTTTTTT
>few|.|TRBV19|TRBJ1-1
CASSMGRNTEAFF
TGTGCCAGTAGTATGGGACGGAACACTGAAGCTTTCTTT
>.|.|TRBV11-1|TRBJ2-3
CASSLGRARDGDSTDTQYF
TGTGCCAGCAGCTTAGGTAGAGCCCGGGACGGAGATAGCACAGATACGCAGTATTTT
>.|TRBD2|TRBV7-9|TRBJ2-7
CASSPASGGIIYEQYF
TGTGCCAGCAGCCCTGCTAGCGGGGGGATTATCTACGAGCAGTACTTC
>.|.|TRBV3-1|TRBJ2-3
CASSQDDTQYF
TGTGCCAGCAGCCAAGACGATACGCAGTATTTT
>few|.|TRBV6-2/TRBV6-3|TRBJ2-7
CASSPPRERNSYEQYF
TGTGCCAGCAGTCCCCCCCGGGAGCGGAACTCCTACGAGCAGTACTTC
>few|.|TRBV29-1|TRBJ2-5
CSVDGPEETQYF
TGCAGCGTTGATGGACCGGAAGAGACCCAGTACTTC
>.|.|TRBV2|TRBJ2-5
CASGGRSGETQYF
TGTGCCAGCGGGGGACGGAGTGGTGAGACCCAGTACTTC
>.|.|TRBV10-3|TRBJ2-2
CAIPGGETNTGELFF
TGTGCCATCCCCGGAGGGGAGACAAACACCGGGGAGCTGTTTTTT
>.|.|TRBV12-3/TRBV12-4|TRBJ2-7
CASSLVRAEQYF
TGTGCCAGCAGTTTAGTCAGGGCCGAGCAGTACTTC
>many|.|TRBV27|TRBJ2-2
CASSLSNTGELFF
TGTGCCAGCAGTTTATCGAACACCGGGGAGCTGTTTTTT
>few|.|TRBV3-1|TRBJ2-7
CASSQDLTGNSYEQYF
TGTGCCAGCAGCCAAGATCTCACAGGTAACTCCTACGAGCAGTACTTC
>few|TRBD1|TRBV28|TRBJ2-3
CASSYSTGTGPQDLSTDTQYF
TGTGCCAGCAGCTACTCCACCGGGACAGGGCCCCAAGATCTTTCCACAGATACGCAGTATTTT
>few|.|TRBV20-1|TRBJ2-1
CTPVWGNEQFF
TGCACCCCCGTATGGGGAAATGAGCAGTTCTTC
>.|TRBD2|TRBV10-2|TRBJ2-1
CASRTGPSGGYNEQFF
TGCGCCAGCAGGACCGGGCCTAGCGGAGGGTACAATGAGCAGTTCTTC
>few|TRBD2|TRBV29-1|TRBJ2-1
CSVDPGLAGPSYNEQFF
TGCAGCGTTGACCCTGGACTAGCGGGTCCCTCCTACAATGAGCAGTTCTTC
>few|TRBD1|TRBV9|TRBJ2-1
CASSVDEGAPPNEQFF
TGTGCCAGCAGCGTAGACGAGGGGGCCCCGCCCAATGAGCAGTTCTTC
>.|.|TRBV12-3/TRBV12-4|TRBJ2-7
CASRPGHNSYEQYF
TGTGCCAGCAGGCCGGGACACAACTCCTACGAGCAGTACTTC
>few|TRBD1|TRBV28|TRBJ2-7
CASGPPGQAYEQYF
TGTGCCAGCGGGCCACCGGGACAGGCCTACGAGCAGTACTTC
>few|.|TRBV20-1|TRBJ2-5
CSARDWVGETQYF
TGCAGTGCTAGAGATTGGGTGGGGGAGACCCAGTACTTC
>few|TRBD1|TRBV12-3/TRBV12-4|TRBJ1-4
CASTAGQGNNEKLFF
TGTGCCAGCACCGCGGGACAGGGGAATAATGAAAAACTGTTTTTT
>few|TRBD1|TRBV29-1|TRBJ2-5
CSVGGTGLTQETQYF
TGCAGCGTTGGAGGGACAGGGTTGACCCAAGAGACCCAGTACTTC
>few|.|TRBV29-1|TRBJ2-1
CSVEYVEPTEGPMTFF
TGCAGCGTTGAGTATGTCGAGCCGACTGAGGGACCCATGACCTTCTTC